This T cell receptor (beta chain) was retrieved from a study of blood T cells in healthy people across ages. The V gene end was trimmed by 4 bases and the J gene end by 3 bases; junction bases not matched to a gene: 0. This CDR3 contains 13 residues. Germline V gene data show CDR1 as MNHEY and CDR2 as SVGEGT. Primers used in a second PCR of about 6 to 11 cycles were a sample-barcoded 5' primer and a J-beta primer mix. TCRdb called the 5' RACE reads again in MiXCR, with one record for every CDR3 protein. Here the sample spans 780,000 or so distinct CDR3 sequences, roughly three fifths being singletons.

The receptor was isolated from a man aged 40-49 years in good health. Sequencing input: blood. The chain couples TRBV6-2 or TRBV6-3 to TRBJ2-7; 10 bases are shared with TRBD1. CDR3 sequence: CASSWTGGYEQYF. In DNA, the CDR3 is TGTGCCAGCAGTTGGACAGGGGGCTACGAGCAGTACTTC.